This TCR beta chain is from a study of T cell changes during pregnancy in multiple sclerosis. There are 19 residues in the CDR3. Germline V gene lookup returns CDR1 SGHTA and CDR2 FQGNSA. V shed 2 bases and J shed 4 bases, with 26 bases lying between them. TCRdb keeps only in-frame clones here, not all; method: immunoSEQ multiplex PCR. The sample shows around 75,000 clones, 89% of them seen only once. Material: peripheral blood, obtained in the first trimester of pregnancy. The chain is built from TRBV7-2 and TRBJ1-2, with D hard to call. This TCR was recovered from a female donor in good health, enrolled as a control in a pregnancy study. The CDR3 region has the DNA TGTGCCAGCAGCTTAACTCCTATAAGCCAGGAACCTCCCCCCTATGGCTACACCTTC. Translated, it gives CASSLTPISQEPPPYGYTF.